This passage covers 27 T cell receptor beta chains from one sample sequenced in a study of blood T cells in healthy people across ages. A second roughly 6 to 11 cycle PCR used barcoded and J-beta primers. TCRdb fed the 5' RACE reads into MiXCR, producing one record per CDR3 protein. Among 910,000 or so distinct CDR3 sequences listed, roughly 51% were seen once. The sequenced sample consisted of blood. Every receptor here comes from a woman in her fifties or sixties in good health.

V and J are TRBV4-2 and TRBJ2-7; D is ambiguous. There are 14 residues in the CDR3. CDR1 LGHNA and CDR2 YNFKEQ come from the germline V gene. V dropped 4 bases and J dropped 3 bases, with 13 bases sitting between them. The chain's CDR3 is CASSPARFGYEQYF. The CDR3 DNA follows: TGTGCCAGCAGCCCAGCTAGATTCGGCTACGAGCAGTACTTC.

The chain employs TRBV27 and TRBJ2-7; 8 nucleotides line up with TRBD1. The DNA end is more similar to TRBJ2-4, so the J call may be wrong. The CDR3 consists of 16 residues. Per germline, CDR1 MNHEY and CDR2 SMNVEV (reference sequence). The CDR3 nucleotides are TGTGCCAGCAGTTCCGCATCCAGGGGGCACCTAAACATTCAGTACTTC. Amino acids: CASSSASRGHLNIQYF.

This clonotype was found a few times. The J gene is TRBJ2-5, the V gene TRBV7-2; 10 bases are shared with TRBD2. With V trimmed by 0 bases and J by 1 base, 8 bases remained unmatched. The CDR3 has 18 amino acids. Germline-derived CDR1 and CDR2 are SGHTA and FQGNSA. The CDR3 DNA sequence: TGTGCCAGCAGCTTAGCCCCCCTAGCGGGAGCAGGCCAAGAGACCCAGTACTTC. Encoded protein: CASSLAPLAGAGQETQYF.

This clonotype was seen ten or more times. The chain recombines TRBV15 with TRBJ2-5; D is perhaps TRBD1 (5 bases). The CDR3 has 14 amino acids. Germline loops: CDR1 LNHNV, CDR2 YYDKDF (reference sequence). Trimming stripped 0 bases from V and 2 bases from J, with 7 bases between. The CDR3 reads CATSRDPGQETQYF. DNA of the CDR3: TGTGCCACCAGCAGAGATCCAGGGCAAGAGACCCAGTACTTC.

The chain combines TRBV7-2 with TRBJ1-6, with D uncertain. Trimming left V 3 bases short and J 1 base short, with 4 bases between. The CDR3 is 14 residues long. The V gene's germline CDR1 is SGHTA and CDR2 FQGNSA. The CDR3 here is CASSFESYNSPLHF. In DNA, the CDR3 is TGTGCCAGCAGCTTTGAATCCTATAATTCACCCCTCCACTTT.

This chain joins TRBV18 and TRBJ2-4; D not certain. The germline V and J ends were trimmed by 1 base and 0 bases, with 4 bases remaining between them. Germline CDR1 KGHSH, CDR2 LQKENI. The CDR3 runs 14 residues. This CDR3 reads CASSPQTAKNIQYF. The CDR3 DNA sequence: TGTGCCAGCTCACCACAAACAGCCAAAAACATTCAGTACTTC.

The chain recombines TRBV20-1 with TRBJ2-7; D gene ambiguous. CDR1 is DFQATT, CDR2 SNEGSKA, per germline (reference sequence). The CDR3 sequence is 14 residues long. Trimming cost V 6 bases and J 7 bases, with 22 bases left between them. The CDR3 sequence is CSAAIMWVGNEQYF. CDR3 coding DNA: TGCAGTGCCGCCATTATGTGGGTGGGCAATGAGCAGTACTTC.

This CDR3 is CASSQGQKVSSYYGYTF. CDR3 bases: TGTGCCAGCAGCCAGGGACAGAAGGTCTCTTCTTACTATGGCTACACCTTC. V is TRBV7-8 and J is TRBJ1-2, with 7 positions matching TRBD1. The CDR3 length is 17 residues. Germline V gene sequence: CDR1 SGHVS, CDR2 FQNEAQ. The junction had 15 bases not matched to a gene; V was cut back by 5 bases and J by 3 bases.

The chain's CDR3 is CASSLATGGAEVETQYF. As DNA, the CDR3 is TGTGCCAGCAGCTTAGCGACCGGGGGGGCCGAGGTAGAGACCCAGTACTTC. The rearrangement links TRBV7-2 to TRBJ2-5, with TRBD2 matching over 8 bases. V lost 0 bases, J lost 4 bases, and 10 bases stayed unmatched. Germline assignment: CDR1 SGHTA and CDR2 FQGNSA. This CDR3 has 17 amino acids.

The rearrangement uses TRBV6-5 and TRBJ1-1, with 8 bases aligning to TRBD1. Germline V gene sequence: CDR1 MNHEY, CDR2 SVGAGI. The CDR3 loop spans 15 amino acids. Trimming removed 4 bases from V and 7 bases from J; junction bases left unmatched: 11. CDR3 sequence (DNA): TGTGCCAGCAGTTTCCACAATACAGGGGGAGGTGAAGCTTTCTTT. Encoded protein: CASSFHNTGGGEAFF.

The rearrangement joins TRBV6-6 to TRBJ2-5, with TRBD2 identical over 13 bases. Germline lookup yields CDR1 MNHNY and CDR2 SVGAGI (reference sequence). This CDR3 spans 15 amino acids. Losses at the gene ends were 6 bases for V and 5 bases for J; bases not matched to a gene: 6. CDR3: CASRSGLAGYETQYF. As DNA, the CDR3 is TGTGCCAGCAGATCGGGACTAGCGGGATACGAGACCCAGTACTTC.

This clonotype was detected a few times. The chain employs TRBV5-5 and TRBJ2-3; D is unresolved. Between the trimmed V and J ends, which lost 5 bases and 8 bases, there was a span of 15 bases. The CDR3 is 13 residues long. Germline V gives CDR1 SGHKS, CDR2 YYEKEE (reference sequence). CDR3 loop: CASSDGSGGTQYF. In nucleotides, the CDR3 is TGTGCCAGCAGTGACGGATCGGGCGGTACGCAGTATTTT. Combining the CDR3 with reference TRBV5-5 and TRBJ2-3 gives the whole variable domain DAGVTQSPTHLIKTRGQQVTLRCSPISGHKSVSWYQQVLGQGPQFIFQYYEKEERGRGNFPDRFSARQFPNYSSELNVNALLLGDSALYLCASSDGSGGTQYFGPGTRLTVL.

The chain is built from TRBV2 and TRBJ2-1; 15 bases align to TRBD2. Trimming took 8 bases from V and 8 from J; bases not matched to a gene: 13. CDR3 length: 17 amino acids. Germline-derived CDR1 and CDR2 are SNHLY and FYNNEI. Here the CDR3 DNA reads TGTGCCAGCCGAGGACTAGCGGGAGGGGCTAGGGGGGATGAGCAGTTCTTC. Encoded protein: CASRGLAGGARGDEQFF.

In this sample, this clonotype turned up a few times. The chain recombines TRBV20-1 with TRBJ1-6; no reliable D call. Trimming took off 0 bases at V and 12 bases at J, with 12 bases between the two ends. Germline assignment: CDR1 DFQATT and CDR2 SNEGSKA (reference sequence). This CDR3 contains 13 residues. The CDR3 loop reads CSARELFQEPLHF. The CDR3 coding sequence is TGCAGTGCTAGAGAACTTTTTCAGGAACCCCTCCACTTT.

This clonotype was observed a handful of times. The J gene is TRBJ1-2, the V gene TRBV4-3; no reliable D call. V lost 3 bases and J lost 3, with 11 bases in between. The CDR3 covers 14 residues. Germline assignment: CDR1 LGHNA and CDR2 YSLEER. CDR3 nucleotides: TGCGCCAGCAGCCACTCGACCGAGGACTATGGCTACACCTTC. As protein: CASSHSTEDYGYTF.

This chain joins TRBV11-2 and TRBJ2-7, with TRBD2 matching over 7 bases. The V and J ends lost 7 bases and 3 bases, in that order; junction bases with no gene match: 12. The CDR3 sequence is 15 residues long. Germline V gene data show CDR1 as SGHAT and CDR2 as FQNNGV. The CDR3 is CASKSIAGVVYEQYF. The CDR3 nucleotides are TGTGCCAGCAAATCCATCGCGGGAGTAGTCTACGAGCAGTACTTC.

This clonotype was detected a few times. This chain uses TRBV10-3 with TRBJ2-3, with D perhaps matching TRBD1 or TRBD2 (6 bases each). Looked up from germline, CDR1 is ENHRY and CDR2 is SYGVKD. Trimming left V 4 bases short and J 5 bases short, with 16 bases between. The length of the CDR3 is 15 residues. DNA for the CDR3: TGTGCCATCAGTGCCGCAGGGGAGGACTTAGATACGCAGTATTTT. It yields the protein CAISAAGEDLDTQYF.

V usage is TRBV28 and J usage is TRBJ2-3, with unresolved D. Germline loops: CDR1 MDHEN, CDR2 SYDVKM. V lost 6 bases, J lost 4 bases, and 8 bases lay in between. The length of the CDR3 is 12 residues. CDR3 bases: TGTGCCAGCAGACCTTCCTCAGATACGCAGTATTTT. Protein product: CASRPSSDTQYF. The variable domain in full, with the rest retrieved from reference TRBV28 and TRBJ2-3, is DVKVTQSSRYLVKRTGEKVFLECVQDMDHENMFWYRQDPGLGLRLIYFSYDVKMKEKGDIPEGYSVSREKKERFSLILESASTNQTSMYLCASRPSSDTQYFGPGTRLTVL.

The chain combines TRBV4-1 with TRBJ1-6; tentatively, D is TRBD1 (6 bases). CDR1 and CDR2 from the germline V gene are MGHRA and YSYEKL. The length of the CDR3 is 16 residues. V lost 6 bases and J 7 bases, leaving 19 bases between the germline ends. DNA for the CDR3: TGCGCCAGCAGACCAATTTTCACAGGGATGAATTCACCCCTCCACTTT. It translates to CASRPIFTGMNSPLHF.

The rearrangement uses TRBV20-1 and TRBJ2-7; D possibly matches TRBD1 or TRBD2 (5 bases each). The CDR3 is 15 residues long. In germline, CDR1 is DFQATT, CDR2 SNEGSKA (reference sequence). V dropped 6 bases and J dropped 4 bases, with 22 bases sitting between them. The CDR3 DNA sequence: TGCAGTGCCCCCGGGCTGGGGGAGTACGGTTACGAGCAGTACTTC. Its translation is CSAPGLGEYGYEQYF.

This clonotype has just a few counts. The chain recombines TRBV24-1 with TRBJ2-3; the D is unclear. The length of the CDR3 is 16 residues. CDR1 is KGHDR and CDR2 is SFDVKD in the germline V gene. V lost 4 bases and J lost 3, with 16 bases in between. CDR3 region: CATSDHQGFGTDTQYF. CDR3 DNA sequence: TGTGCCACCAGTGACCACCAAGGGTTTGGGACAGATACGCAGTATTTT.

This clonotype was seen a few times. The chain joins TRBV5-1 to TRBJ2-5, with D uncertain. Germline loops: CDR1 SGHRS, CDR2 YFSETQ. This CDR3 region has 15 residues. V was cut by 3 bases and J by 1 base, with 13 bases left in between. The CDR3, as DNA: TGCGCCAGCAGCTCCACCTCGTCGCTCCAAGAGACCCAGTACTTC. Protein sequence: CASSSTSSLQETQYF.

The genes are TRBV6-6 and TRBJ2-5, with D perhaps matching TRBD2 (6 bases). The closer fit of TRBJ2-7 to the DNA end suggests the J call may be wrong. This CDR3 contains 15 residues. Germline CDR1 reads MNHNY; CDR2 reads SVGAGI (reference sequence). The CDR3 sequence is CASSYARTLEGEQYF. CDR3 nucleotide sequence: TGTGCCAGCAGTTACGCCCGGACTTTGGAGGGCGAGCAGTACTTC.

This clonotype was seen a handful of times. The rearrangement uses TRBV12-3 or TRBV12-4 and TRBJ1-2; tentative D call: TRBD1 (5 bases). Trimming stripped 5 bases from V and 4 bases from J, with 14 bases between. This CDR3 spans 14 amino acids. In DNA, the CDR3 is TGTGCCAGCAGTATTCGAGGGGAACCCTATGGCTACACCTTC. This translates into CASSIRGEPYGYTF.

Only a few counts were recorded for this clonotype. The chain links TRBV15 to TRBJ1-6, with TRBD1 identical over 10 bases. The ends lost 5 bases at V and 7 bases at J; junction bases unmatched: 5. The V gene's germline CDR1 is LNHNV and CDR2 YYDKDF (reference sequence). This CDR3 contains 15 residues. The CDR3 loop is CATSGRTGGNSPLHF. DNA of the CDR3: TGTGCCACCAGCGGAAGGACAGGGGGGAATTCACCCCTCCACTTT.

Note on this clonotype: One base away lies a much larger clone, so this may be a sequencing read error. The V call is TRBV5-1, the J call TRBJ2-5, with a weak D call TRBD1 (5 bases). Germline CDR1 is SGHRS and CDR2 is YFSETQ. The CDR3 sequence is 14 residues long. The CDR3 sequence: CVSSPIQGKETQYF. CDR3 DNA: TGCGTCAGCAGCCCTATTCAGGGTAAAGAGACCCAGTACTTC. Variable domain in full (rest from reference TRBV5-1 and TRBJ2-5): KAGVTQTPRYLIKTRGQQVTLSCSPISGHRSVSWYQQTPGQGLQFLFEYFSETQRNKGNFPGRFSGRQFSNSRSEMNVSTLELGDSALYLCVSSPIQGKETQYFGPGTRLLVL.

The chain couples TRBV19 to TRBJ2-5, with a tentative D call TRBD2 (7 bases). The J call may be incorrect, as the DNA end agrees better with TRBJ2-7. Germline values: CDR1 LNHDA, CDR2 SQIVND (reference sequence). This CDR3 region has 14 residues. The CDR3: CASSSKRDTYEQYF. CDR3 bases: TGTGCCAGTAGTAGCAAGCGGGACACCTACGAGCAGTACTTC.